Listed below are T cell receptor beta chains from one sample, sequenced in a study of human T cells and chemical hapten exposure. TCRdb redid the calling of the RACE reads with MiXCR, one entry per CDR3 protein. The table has about 93,000 distinct CDR3 sequences, about 8.8% seen once. The material sequenced was whole blood. These receptors were obtained from a female donor in good health. Some clones in this sample may be carry-over from other donors' samples. CDR3s include the opening cysteine and the closing phenylalanine or tryptophan. Each record gives: J gene, clone size, V gene, D gene, CDR3 DNA, CDR3 protein. A D gene is named only where the DNA matches it firmly. Some rows mark clone size as missing; the rest say once, few, many or name a class of expanded clone.

TRBJ2-1,few,TRBV20-1,TRBD2,TGCAGTGCTAGACCAACTAGCGGAGCTTACAATGAGCAGTTCTTC,CSARPTSGAYNEQFF
TRBJ1-1,-,TRBV5-1,-,TGCGCCAGCAGCTTTGTTAGCCAGGGGCGCTTGGTCACTGAAGCTTTCTTT,CASSFVSQGRLVTEAFF
TRBJ2-1,-,TRBV9,-,TGTGCCAGCAGCGTAGATTTAAGCGCTGAGCAGTTCTTC,CASSVDLSAEQFF
TRBJ1-4,-,TRBV20-1,-,TGCAGTGCTAGTGAGAACGGGGGAAGTCGTTTTGATGAAAAACTGTTTTTT,CSASENGGSRFDEKLFF
TRBJ2-7,few,TRBV5-1,TRBD1,TGCGCCAGCAGCTTGACAGGGGAAGGTTATTACGAGCAGTACTTC,CASSLTGEGYYEQYF
TRBJ2-1,many,TRBV29-1,TRBD2,TGCAGCGTTGCCCGCCGACTAGCGGGCAATGAGCAGTTCTTC,CSVARRLAGNEQFF
TRBJ1-5,-,TRBV24-1,-,TGTGCCACCCAGGACGGAGATAGCAATCAGCCCCAGCATTTT,CATQDGDSNQPQHF
TRBJ1-1,many,TRBV14,-,TGTGCCAGCAGCCGGACAGACGGGACTCGGGCTTTCTTT,CASSRTDGTRAFF
TRBJ2-1,many,TRBV20-1,TRBD1,TGCAGTGCTAGTGTCCCCGCCGGGACAGGGAATAATGAGCAGTTCTTC,CSASVPAGTGNNEQFF
TRBJ2-7,few,TRBV20-1,TRBD2,TGCAGTGCTAGAGCTAGCGGGAGGGCGGGCGAGCAGTACTTC,CSARASGRAGEQYF
TRBJ2-2,many,TRBV14,TRBD2,TGTGCCAGCAGCCCACGGACTAGCGGGCGGACCGGGGAGCTGTTTTTT,CASSPRTSGRTGELFF
TRBJ2-5,-,TRBV15,TRBD2,TGTGCCACCAGGGGGGGGGGTGGCGGAGAGACCCAGTACTTC,CATRGGGGGETQYF
TRBJ1-5,few,TRBV6-2/TRBV6-3,TRBD1,TGTGCCAGCAGTCAACTCGGGACAGAAAATCAGCCCCAGCATTTT,CASSQLGTENQPQHF
TRBJ1-1,-,TRBV12-3/TRBV12-4,-,TGTGCCAGCAGTGGGGACACAATGAACACTGAAGCTTTCTTT,CASSGDTMNTEAFF
TRBJ2-1,many,TRBV7-2,TRBD2,TGTGCCAGTGAAGTTATAGCGGGTACGAATGAGCAGTTCTTC,CASEVIAGTNEQFF
TRBJ2-7,-,TRBV4-2,-,TGTGCCAGCAGCCCTGGTGTCGCCCATTTCTCCTACGAGCAGTACTTC,CASSPGVAHFSYEQYF
TRBJ2-7,-,TRBV28,TRBD1,TGTGCCAGCTGGGACAGGGAAGCCTACGAGCAGTACTTC,CASWDREAYEQYF
TRBJ1-1,-,TRBV29-1,-,TGCAGCATGTTTAGGGTGCAAGACACTGAAGCTTTCTTT,CSMFRVQDTEAFF
TRBJ2-7,-,TRBV6-1,-,TGTGCCAGCAGTACATGGCTGTCAGGGTTGAAGGCCTACGAGCAGTACTTC,CASSTWLSGLKAYEQYF
TRBJ1-3,-,TRBV29-1,-,TGCAGCGTTGCGCCAGGGGCTGGAAACACCATATATTTT,CSVAPGAGNTIYF